The clone carrying this T cell receptor (beta chain) was found a few times. This record belongs to a study of blood T cell repertoires in COVID-19. On the study more broadly: The United States, Italy and Spain provided the acute and convalescent COVID-19 samples.

Per the original methods: Estimation of nucleated cell counts was performed using reference gene primer amplification. Assay: immunoSEQ multiplex PCR; the TCRdb copy retains only in-frame clones and omits some. Clone size and V and J calls were adopted from that table, with D and trimming inferred from the DNA. The sample shows over 150,000 clones, about 82% of them seen only once. The V gene lost 2 bases and the J gene lost 7 bases, with 20 bases spanning the gap. CDR3 length equals 17 residues. Germline V gene lookup returns CDR1 LGHNA and CDR2 YNFKEQ. This chain joins TRBV4-2 and TRBJ2-2; a possible D gene is TRBD2 (6 bases). The sequence came from a man aged 50-60 years with active or convalescent COVID-19. Sequencing used peripheral blood. CDR3 sequence (DNA): TGTGCCAGCAGCCAACATCGCGGGGCTAAGGATGGCGGGGAGCTGTTTTTT. It is translated as CASSQHRGAKDGGELFF.